Listed here are 18 T cell receptor beta chains from one sample, sequenced in a study of cytomegalovirus exposure and HLA in healthy donors. Libraries were prepared by immunoSEQ multiplex PCR; TCRdb keeps only in-frame clonotypes and omits some of them. Of about 63,000 clones listed, roughly 90% are singletons. Material: PBMCs. The receptors come from a woman in her late teens or twenties in good health and CMV-seronegative.

This chain links TRBV4-1 with TRBJ1-4; D perhaps matches TRBD1 (5 bases). Trimming pared 5 bases from V and 1 base from J, leaving 20 bases between. Germline assignment: CDR1 MGHRA and CDR2 YSYEKL. The CDR3 is made up of 18 amino acids. The CDR3 region has the DNA TGCGCCAGCAGCTCTGGATTAGGGGCCACTCGAACTAATGAAAAACTGTTTTTT. Amino acids: CASSSGLGATRTNEKLFF.

This clone turned up a few times. The chain carries TRBV19 and TRBJ1-5; no firm D call. V shed 5 bases and J shed 0 bases, with 14 bases lying between them. This CDR3 is built from 16 residues. Germline V CDR1 and CDR2: LNHDA, SQIVND (reference sequence). CDR3 bases: TGTGCCAGTAGTGTCTCTGGACTCCATAGCAATCAGCCCCAGCATTTT. Translated: CASSVSGLHSNQPQHF. The full variable domain, completed using reference TRBV19 and TRBJ1-5, is DGGITQSPKYLFRKEGQNVTLSCEQNLNHDAMYWYRQDPGQGLRLIYYSQIVNDFQKGDIAEGYSVSREKKESFPLTVTSAQKNPTAFYLCASSVSGLHSNQPQHFGDGTRLSIL.

The rearrangement joins TRBV5-6 to TRBJ2-7, with 7 positions matching TRBD1. CDR3 length: 14 amino acids. The germline V gene encodes CDR1 SGHDT and CDR2 YYEEEE. J was trimmed by 2 bases and V by 2 bases; bases with no gene match: 4. CDR3 sequence: CASSLWTGAYEQYF. The CDR3 DNA is TGTGCCAGCAGCTTATGGACAGGAGCCTACGAGCAGTACTTC.

This chain joins TRBV10-3 and TRBJ1-1; D not resolved. Germline assignment: CDR1 ENHRY and CDR2 SYGVKD. V was shortened by 0 bases and J by 1 base, with 21 bases between the two germline ends. The length of the CDR3 is 19 residues. The CDR3 is CAISESLLGIGKKNTEAFF. CDR3 sequence (DNA): TGTGCCATCAGTGAGTCTTTGCTCGGGATAGGGAAGAAGAACACTGAAGCTTTCTTT.

The J gene is TRBJ1-5, the V gene TRBV6-1, with D unclear. CDR1 MNHNS and CDR2 SASEGT come from the germline V gene. V was shortened by 6 bases and J by 6 bases, with 12 bases between the two germline ends. This CDR3 comprises 13 residues. The CDR3 here is CASSHGSGQPQHF. The DNA of the CDR3 is TGTGCCAGCAGCCACGGGTCGGGTCAGCCCCAGCATTTT.

The CDR3 nucleotides read TGCAGCGTTGAATCAGGAGCGGGAAGTGGCTACACCTTC. It codes for CSVESGAGSGYTF. The chain employs TRBV29-1 and TRBJ1-2, with D uncertain. V gave up 2 bases and J gave up 7 bases, with 14 bases separating them. The CDR3 is made up of 13 amino acids. Germline loops: CDR1 SQVTM, CDR2 ANQGSEA.

The rearrangement uses TRBV18 and TRBJ1-2; 7 nucleotides align to TRBD1. This CDR3 has 14 amino acids. The junction had 5 bases not matched to a gene; V was cut back by 1 base and J by 6 bases. From germline, CDR1 is KGHSH and CDR2 LQKENI. The CDR3 loop reads CASSPQGTADGYTF. The CDR3 nucleotides read TGTGCCAGCTCACCACAAGGGACAGCCGATGGCTACACCTTC.

V and J are TRBV5-8 and TRBJ2-5; TRBD2 agrees at 7 bases. J gave up 5 bases and V 4 bases, and 8 bases lay outside the gene matches. Germline V gene lookup returns CDR1 SGHTS and CDR2 YDEGEE. This CDR3 comprises 14 residues. The CDR3 region is CASSPRLAVETQYF. The CDR3 coding sequence is TGTGCCAGCAGCCCAAGACTAGCAGTGGAGACCCAGTACTTC.

This rearrangement joins TRBV28 to TRBJ1-1, with D unresolved. Per the germline V gene, CDR1 is MDHEN and CDR2 is SYDVKM. The V and J ends lost 1 base and 2 bases respectively, with 14 bases between them. CDR3 size: 16 residues. This CDR3 reads CASSLLLTPQNTEAFF. The CDR3 nucleotides are TGTGCCAGCAGTTTATTATTGACTCCACAAAACACTGAAGCTTTCTTT.

The rearrangement uses TRBV18 and TRBJ1-4; weak D call: TRBD1 (6 bases). CDR3 length: 17 residues. Between the trimmed V and J ends, which lost 3 bases and 4 bases, there was a span of 18 bases. CDR1 and CDR2 from the germline V gene are KGHSH and LQKENI. The CDR3 DNA follows: TGTGCCAGCTCACCCACCCCCGGACAGACTATTAATGAAAAACTGTTTTTT. It codes for CASSPTPGQTINEKLFF.

The CDR3 loop is CASSSTGEYEQYF. The CDR3 region has the DNA TGTGCCAGTAGTTCCACAGGGGAGTACGAGCAGTACTTC. The rearrangement links TRBV19 to TRBJ2-7, with 7 positions matching TRBD1. The CDR3 runs to 13 residues. Germline lookup yields CDR1 LNHDA and CDR2 SQIVND (reference sequence). V shed 5 bases, J shed 4 bases, and the junction held 5 bases outside the gene matches. The whole variable domain, remainder taken from reference TRBV19 and TRBJ2-7, is DGGITQSPKYLFRKEGQNVTLSCEQNLNHDAMYWYRQDPGQGLRLIYYSQIVNDFQKGDIAEGYSVSREKKESFPLTVTSAQKNPTAFYLCASSSTGEYEQYFGPGTRLTVT.

V is TRBV4-1 and J is TRBJ2-1, with D perhaps TRBD2 (6 bases). CDR3 length: 14 amino acids. V lost 0 bases, J lost 6 bases, and 9 bases lay in between. CDR1 is MGHRA and CDR2 is YSYEKL in the germline V gene. The DNA for the CDR3 is TGCGCCAGCAGCCAAGAAAGGGACTTCAATGAGCAGTTCTTC. It yields the protein CASSQERDFNEQFF.

This sequence joins TRBV6-6 and TRBJ1-2; 8 nucleotides agree with TRBD1. With 8 bases clipped from V and 1 base from J, the junction kept 9 bases outside the gene matches. The CDR3 consists of 15 residues. Per germline, CDR1 MNHNY and CDR2 SVGAGI (reference sequence). The CDR3 DNA reads as TGTGCCAGCCTTTCCGGGACAGGAAATAACTATGGCTACACCTTC. This encodes CASLSGTGNNYGYTF.

There are a few counts of this clone. The chain carries TRBV19 and TRBJ2-1, with D unclear. The germline V and J ends were trimmed by 5 bases and 0 bases, with 11 bases remaining between them. CDR1 LNHDA and CDR2 SQIVND come from the germline V gene (reference sequence). The CDR3 consists of 15 residues. This CDR3 reads CASSLNSISYNEQFF. CDR3 sequence (DNA): TGTGCCAGTAGTCTCAACTCCATCTCCTACAATGAGCAGTTCTTC.

This clone was seen once. The chain joins TRBV11-2 to TRBJ2-5; 7 bases are shared with TRBD2. The J call may be faulty, since TRBJ2-7 better matches the DNA end. This CDR3 is built from 16 residues. Looked up from germline, CDR1 is SGHAT and CDR2 is FQNNGV. The CDR3 nucleotides are TGTGCCAGCAGCCCCATTTTGAGGGAGGGCCCCTACGAGCAGTACTTC. This encodes CASSPILREGPYEQYF.

The chain links TRBV28 to TRBJ2-1; 8 positions match TRBD2. This CDR3 comprises 15 residues. The trim removed 3 bases at V and 5 bases at J, leaving 6 bases unmatched. Germline CDR1 reads MDHEN; CDR2 reads SYDVKM. The CDR3 region has the DNA TGTGCCAGCAGTTTCCGGGGGGGCATCGACAATGAGCAGTTCTTC. It specifies CASSFRGGIDNEQFF.

The rearrangement links TRBV7-5 to TRBJ2-1; the table names TRBD2, a call not compared with the DNA. TRBV7-5 is a recognized pseudogene. The CDR3 has 15 residues. The CDR3 is CVRTKSGGGGDEQFF. In DNA, the CDR3 is TGTGTCAGAACCAAAAGCGGGGGGGGCGGCGATGAGCAGTTCTTC.

V usage is TRBV7-2 and J usage is TRBJ2-5; maybe TRBD1 (7 bases). This CDR3 is 17 amino acids long. Germline CDR1 is SGHTA and CDR2 is FQGNSA. The V gene lost 5 bases and the J gene lost 5 bases, with 24 bases spanning the gap. The CDR3 coding sequence is TGTGCCAGCAGCCGGCAGGGGGGAGCACCCTTCCGGGAGACCCAGTACTTC. Residues: CASSRQGGAPFRETQYF.